This T cell receptor (beta chain) derives from a study of shared clonotypes between healthy human individuals. CDR1 is SGHTA, CDR2 FQGNSA, per germline. The CDR3 extends over 15 amino acids. V was trimmed by 2 bases and J by 6 bases, leaving 15 bases between them. The data were produced by immunoSEQ multiplex PCR, yet TCRdb's version contains in-frame clones alone and is incomplete. The sample shows 2,500,000 or so clones, roughly 92% of them seen only once. A CD45RA+ naive subset and a CD45RA-negative memory subset were split from CD4+ cells. The receptor's source is a man between 18 and 29 years old in good health. Some clones in this sample may be carry-over from other donors' samples. The chain links TRBV7-2 to TRBJ2-3; D not resolved. The sample was naive CD4+ T cells from PBMCs. Described subset: CD45RA+ positively selected. The DNA of the CDR3 is TGTGCCAGCAGCTTATTACTCGCAGTGGCGGATACGCAGTATTTT. Amino acid sequence: CASSLLLAVADTQYF.